This is a list of T cell receptor beta chains from one sample in a study of blood T cell repertoires in COVID-19. The assay was immunoSEQ multiplex PCR, and TCRdb's table has in-frame clones only and misses some. The sample includes 200,000 to 300,000 clones, around four fifths of them seen just once. Sample: peripheral blood. The receptors were gathered from a man aged 25-40 years who had recovered from COVID-19. CDR3s include the opening cysteine and the closing phenylalanine or tryptophan. The order of the fields is V gene, D gene, J gene, clone size, CDR3 DNA, CDR3 protein. A D gene is named only where the DNA matches it firmly. Some rows have no size entry. The others give once, few or many, or a class for an expanded clone.

>TRBV6-1|.|TRBJ2-1|.
TGTGCCAGCAGTGAATCTTTGGCTAGCTTCGGTAATGAGCAGTTCTTC
CASSESLASFGNEQFF
>TRBV4-1|.|TRBJ2-7|.
TGCGCCAGCAGCTACGGGGAAACAGGGAACGAGCAGTACTTC
CASSYGETGNEQYF
>TRBV15|.|TRBJ2-4|.
TGTGCCACCAGCGGATTACGGGACATAGCCAAAAACATTCAGTACTTC
CATSGLRDIAKNIQYF
>TRBV12-5|TRBD1|TRBJ1-4|.
TGTGCTAGTGGTCCCGGGACAGGGGCGGGAGAAAAACTGTTTTTT
CASGPGTGAGEKLFF
>TRBV6-5|.|TRBJ2-7|.
TGTGCCAGCAGTCGGCAGCGGGTTTTCCAGCACGAGCAGTACTTC
CASSRQRVFQHEQYF
>TRBV7-3|TRBD2|TRBJ2-1|.
TGTGCCAGCAGCCCCTTCGGGGGGGCCAAGGGTGAGCAGTTCTTC
CASSPFGGAKGEQFF
>TRBV5-1|.|TRBJ1-1|.
TGCGCCAGCAGCTTGGAAGTCGGAGGGTTGAACACTGAAGCTTTCTTT
CASSLEVGGLNTEAFF
>TRBV5-1|.|TRBJ2-7|.
TGCGCCAGCAGCTTGTGGGAGGCGGCGGTGTCCTACGAGCAGTACTTC
CASSLWEAAVSYEQYF
>TRBV5-5|TRBD1|TRBJ1-4|.
TGTGCCAGCAGCGCCCAGACAGGGGCAACTAATGAAAAACTGTTTTTT
CASSAQTGATNEKLFF
>TRBV27|TRBD2|TRBJ2-6|.
TGTGCCAGCAGAGGAGCGGGGGGCTTCCTCTCTGGGGCCAACGTCCTGACTTTC
CASRGAGGFLSGANVLTF
>TRBV5-4|TRBD1|TRBJ2-7|.
TGTGCCAGCAGCTTTAGAACGACAGGGTTACACGAGCAGTACTTC
CASSFRTTGLHEQYF
>TRBV5-1|TRBD1|TRBJ2-3|.
TGCGCCAGCAGCTCCAGGGGGCAGCTGACAGATACGCAGTATTTT
CASSSRGQLTDTQYF
>TRBV7-9|.|TRBJ1-2|few
TGTGCCAGCAGCTTAGCTCAGGGAATTGGCTACACCTTC
CASSLAQGIGYTF
>TRBV5-1|.|TRBJ2-3|.
TGCGCCAGCAGCTTGGGGGAAGGAGGGCCGCGGACAGATACGCAGTATTTT
CASSLGEGGPRTDTQYF
>TRBV5-4|.|TRBJ2-2|.
TGTGCCAGCAGCTTGGAGGGGCCGGGTACCGGGGAGCTGTTTTTT
CASSLEGPGTGELFF
>TRBV28|TRBD1|TRBJ2-2|.
TGTGCCAGCATTGACAGGGGAACCGGGGAGCTGTTTTTT
CASIDRGTGELFF
>TRBV6-4|.|TRBJ1-6|.
TGTGCCAGCAGTGAAGTTGGCCGTTTTAATTCACCCCTCCACTTT
CASSEVGRFNSPLHF
>TRBV6-1|TRBD1|TRBJ1-1|.
TGTGCCAGCAGCTACGCAGGGGGACGGGGCACTGAAGCTTTCTTT
CASSYAGGRGTEAFF
>TRBV5-8|TRBD1|TRBJ2-1|.
TGTGCCAGCAGCTTGCGGGGACAGTACAATGAGCAGTTCTTC
CASSLRGQYNEQFF
>TRBV9|.|TRBJ1-1|few
TGTGCCAGCAGCGTAGAGGTGGGATTAGGGGACACTGAAGCTTTCTTT
CASSVEVGLGDTEAFF
>TRBV10-3|.|TRBJ1-1|.
TGTGCCATCAGGCGCGATAGGAACACTGAAGCTTTCTTT
CAIRRDRNTEAFF
>TRBV29-1|TRBD1|TRBJ2-7|medium-sized
TGCAGCGTACTCGACAGGGGGGGGACCTACGAGCAGTACTTC
CSVLDRGGTYEQYF
>TRBV5-1|.|TRBJ1-1|.
TGCGCCAGCAGCTTGCCAGGAGGGAACACTGAAGCTTTCTTT
CASSLPGGNTEAFF
>TRBV18|.|TRBJ1-5|.
TGTGCCAGCTCGACCGAGGGTCAGCCCCAGCATTTT
CASSTEGQPQHF
>TRBV19|TRBD1|TRBJ1-1|once
TGTGCCAGTAGGACAGGGACCATCACTGAAGCTTTCTTT
CASRTGTITEAFF
>TRBV9|.|TRBJ1-1|.
TGTGCCAGCAGCAGGTATGGGGAGGTGAACACTGAAGCTTTCTTT
CASSRYGEVNTEAFF
>TRBV3-1/TRBV3-2|TRBD2|TRBJ2-7|.
TGTGCCAGCAGCGCACCCGGGACTAGCAAGAACGAGCAGTACTTC
CASSAPGTSKNEQYF
>TRBV6-5|.|TRBJ1-3|.
TGTGCCGTAGAGGGTCGAAACACCATATATTTT
CAVEGRNTIYF
>TRBV6-5|.|TRBJ1-1|.
TGTGCCAGCACGGCGGACTACTCTGAAGCTTTCTTT
CASTADYSEAFF
>TRBV5-5|.|TRBJ1-1|.
TGTGCCAGCAGCCCCTACACTGAAGCTTTCTTT
CASSPYTEAFF
>TRBV3-1/TRBV3-2|.|TRBJ2-5|.
TGTGCCAGCAGCCAGTCCGCGGGGAGGACCCAGTACTTC
CASSQSAGRTQYF
>TRBV7-8|TRBD1|TRBJ2-6|.
TGTGCCAGCAGCGGAACCGGGACAGGGATCGCTGGGGCCAACGTCCTGACTTTC
CASSGTGTGIAGANVLTF
>TRBV29-1|.|TRBJ1-1|.
TGCAGCGTTCAGGAGGGTTCTGACACTGAAGCTTTCTTT
CSVQEGSDTEAFF
>TRBV2|TRBD1|TRBJ1-6|.
TGTGCCAGCAGTGTAGGGACAGGGTCTTCACCCCTCCACTTT
CASSVGTGSSPLHF
>TRBV2|.|TRBJ2-5|.
TGTGCCAGCACCCCCGCGGCTCCACAAGAGACCCAGTACTTC
CASTPAAPQETQYF
>TRBV5-4|TRBD2|TRBJ2-3|once
TGTGCCAGCAGCCCCGGTCTACGGGGGGCAGATACGCAGTATTTT
CASSPGLRGADTQYF